These 29 T cell receptor beta chains were sequenced from one sample in a study of blood T cell repertoires in COVID-19. Profiling relied on immunoSEQ multiplex PCR, and the TCRdb table lists in-frame clones only, not all of them. The table has over 200,000 clones, around 87% seen once. Sequencing was done on a sample of PBMCs or T cells enriched from blood (not recorded which). Receptors were obtained from a man aged 25-45 years who had been exposed to COVID-19.

V is TRBV6-5 and J is TRBJ2-2, with no clear D. There are 14 residues in the CDR3. Germline values: CDR1 MNHEY, CDR2 SVGAGI. The V end was cut by 2 bases, the J end by 0 bases, with 4 bases between. DNA of the CDR3: TGTGCCAGCAGTTACGTCTCGAACACCGGGGAGCTGTTTTTT. Translating gives CASSYVSNTGELFF.

This chain joins TRBV20-1 and TRBJ2-7; 8 bases are a match to TRBD2. From germline, CDR1 is DFQATT and CDR2 SNEGSKA (reference sequence). This CDR3 comprises 14 residues. With V trimmed by 3 bases and J by 6 bases, 10 bases remained unmatched. DNA of the CDR3: TGCAGTGCTAGTTCGGGGGGGGGCCTCTCCGAGCAGTACTTC. Residues: CSASSGGGLSEQYF.

The J gene is TRBJ2-7, the V gene TRBV9, with a possible D match to TRBD2 (6 bases). CDR3 length: 15 residues. The germline V gene has CDR1 SGDLS and CDR2 YYNGEE. Trimming left V 0 bases short and J 4 bases short, with 14 bases between. CDR3 in DNA: TGTGCCAGCAGCGTAGACACGGGGGTTAGGTACGAGCAGTACTTC. It translates to CASSVDTGVRYEQYF. The full variable domain, completed using reference TRBV9 and TRBJ2-7, is DSGVTQTPKHLITATGQRVTLRCSPRSGDLSVYWYQQSLDQGLQFLIQYYNGEERAKGNILERFSAQQFPDLHSELNLSSLELGDSALYFCASSVDTGVRYEQYFGPGTRLTVT.

The chain uses TRBV5-1 and TRBJ1-2, with a possible D match to TRBD1 (6 bases). Germline values: CDR1 SGHRS, CDR2 YFSETQ. V dropped 4 bases and J dropped 6 bases, with 19 bases sitting between them. The CDR3 spans 15 residues. CDR3 sequence (DNA): TGCGCCAGCAGCGTGACAGGCGCCACTGTTAATGGCTACACCTTC. Translation gives CASSVTGATVNGYTF.

The chain carries TRBV20-1 and TRBJ2-5, with a possible D match to TRBD1 (6 bases). This CDR3 is built from 14 residues. The germline V gene has CDR1 DFQATT and CDR2 SNEGSKA (reference sequence). Trimming pared 3 bases from V and 1 base from J, leaving 12 bases between. The CDR3 nucleotides read TGCAGTGCTAGTTACGGACAGATCCAAGAGACCCAGTACTTC. Its translation is CSASYGQIQETQYF.

The table lists this clone with a few counts. The gene calls are TRBV14 and TRBJ1-5; the match to TRBD1 covers 7 bases. Germline lookup yields CDR1 SGHDN and CDR2 FVKESK. The CDR3 spans 15 residues. After removal of 4 bases from V and 6 bases from J, the junction contained 9 bases not matched to a gene. The DNA for the CDR3 is TGTGCCAGCAGCCGAGGGGGCAGGGGGGTTCAGCCCCAGCATTTT. Its translation: CASSRGGRGVQPQHF.

The J gene is TRBJ1-4, the V gene TRBV19, with D tentatively TRBD1 (5 bases). From germline, CDR1 is LNHDA and CDR2 SQIVND (reference sequence). This CDR3 contains 15 residues. V gave up 3 bases and J gave up 6 bases, with 14 bases separating them. CDR3 sequence reads: CASSIIVAGDEKLFF. The DNA for the CDR3 is TGTGCCAGTAGTATTATAGTCGCGGGGGATGAAAAACTGTTTTTT.

The chain uses TRBV19 and TRBJ2-3; D might be TRBD2 (6 bases). Germline V gene data show CDR1 as LNHDA and CDR2 as SQIVND (reference sequence). The CDR3 spans 16 residues. The V and J ends lost 5 bases and 2 bases respectively, with 17 bases between them. The CDR3 protein is CASSPRGGASTDTQYF. CDR3 nucleotide sequence: TGTGCCAGTAGTCCCCGCGGCGGGGCTTCCACAGATACGCAGTATTTT.

The chain uses TRBV4-1 and TRBJ1-2, with a possible D match to TRBD1 (5 bases). This CDR3 is 17 amino acids long. CDR1 is MGHRA and CDR2 is YSYEKL in the germline V gene. The ends were cut back, 4 bases at V and 0 bases at J, with 18 bases in the middle. CDR3 coding DNA: TGCGCCAGCAGCCCCACATCCAGGGTCAGCTCTAACTATGGCTACACCTTC. Residues: CASSPTSRVSSNYGYTF.

In regard to this clone: This sample also contains other DNA sequences that code for the same CDR3. The chain is built from TRBV19 and TRBJ1-6, with D perhaps TRBD1 (5 bases). The V gene lost 3 bases and the J gene lost 4 bases, with 7 bases spanning the gap. The CDR3 is 14 amino acids. The germline V gene encodes CDR1 LNHDA and CDR2 SQIVND (reference sequence). CDR3: CASSIRDYNSPLHF. For the CDR3, the DNA is TGTGCCAGTAGTATCAGGGATTATAATTCACCCCTCCACTTT.

V is TRBV18 and J is TRBJ1-3; 9 bases agree with TRBD1. The CDR3 contains 15 residues. Per germline, CDR1 KGHSH and CDR2 LQKENI. V was clipped by 3 bases and J by 6 bases; unmatched bases: 6. CDR3: CASSPAGQGVNTIYF. The CDR3 nucleotides are TGTGCCAGCTCACCGGCGGGACAGGGAGTAAACACCATATATTTT.

The rearrangement joins TRBV2 to TRBJ2-2; TRBD1 aligns across 9 bases. J gave up 6 bases and V 0 bases, and 5 bases lay outside the gene matches. The CDR3 covers 16 residues. The germline gives CDR1 SNHLY, CDR2 FYNNEI. The chain's CDR3 is CASSEAGTGISGELFF. CDR3 sequence (DNA): TGTGCCAGCAGTGAAGCCGGGACAGGGATATCCGGGGAGCTGTTTTTT.

The rearrangement joins TRBV14 to TRBJ2-1, with 9 bases lining up with TRBD2. V was pared by 1 base and J by 3 bases, with 10 bases of the junction left unmatched. Germline assignment: CDR1 SGHDN and CDR2 FVKESK. CDR3 length: 18 amino acids. In DNA form, the CDR3 reads TGTGCCAGCAGCCAAGGGCGAGCGGGGGGATCGAACTACAATGAGCAGTTCTTC. Translating it yields CASSQGRAGGSNYNEQFF.

The rearrangement joins TRBV12-3 or TRBV12-4 to TRBJ1-6, with D tentatively TRBD1 (5 bases). The CDR3 has 13 residues. V shed 2 bases and J shed 10 bases, with 9 bases lying between them. CDR3 in DNA: TGTGCCAGCAGTTTAAAGGGGAACTCACCCCTCCACTTT. Its protein is CASSLKGNSPLHF.

This rearrangement joins TRBV12-3 or TRBV12-4 to TRBJ1-1; no reliable D call. The ends were cut back, 10 bases at V and 11 bases at J, with 8 bases in the middle. The CDR3 length is 8 residues. Written as DNA, the CDR3 is TGTGCCACCGAGAAGGCTTTCTTT. Amino acid sequence: CATEKAFF.

The chain couples TRBV6-5 to TRBJ2-1; TRBD1 might be the D (7 bases). This CDR3 region has 15 residues. CDR1 and CDR2 (germline): MNHEY, SVGAGI. V shed 6 bases and J shed 5 bases, with 17 bases lying between them. The CDR3 DNA reads as TGTGCCAGCAGAAAAGGAGGGGGCAATGACAATGAGCAGTTCTTC. This encodes CASRKGGGNDNEQFF.

V is TRBV7-8 and J is TRBJ1-3, with 7 positions matching TRBD1. Germline CDR1 is SGHVS and CDR2 is FQNEAQ. The CDR3 consists of 15 residues. With V trimmed by 4 bases and J by 6 bases, 9 bases remained unmatched. The CDR3 loop reads CASSSRQRGQNTIYF. The CDR3 DNA reads as TGTGCCAGCAGCTCCCGACAGAGGGGGCAAAACACCATATATTTT.

This rearrangement joins TRBV5-1 to TRBJ1-2, with D maybe TRBD1 (5 bases). V lost 5 bases and J 4 bases, leaving 12 bases between the germline ends. The CDR3 is 13 amino acids. Germline lookup yields CDR1 SGHRS and CDR2 YFSETQ. The CDR3 sequence is CASSTDSIYGYTF. CDR3 DNA sequence: TGCGCCAGCAGTACCGACAGCATCTATGGCTACACCTTC. Filled out from reference TRBV5-1 and TRBJ1-2, the complete variable domain reads KAGVTQTPRYLIKTRGQQVTLSCSPISGHRSVSWYQQTPGQGLQFLFEYFSETQRNKGNFPGRFSGRQFSNSRSEMNVSTLELGDSALYLCASSTDSIYGYTFGSGTRLTVV.

V gene TRBV12-3 or TRBV12-4 combines with J gene TRBJ2-7, with TRBD1 matching 10 bases. The CDR3 extends over 12 amino acids. The trim removed 9 bases at V and 5 bases at J, leaving 4 bases unmatched. The CDR3 protein is CARRQGADEQYF. In DNA form, the CDR3 reads TGTGCCAGAAGACAGGGGGCAGACGAGCAGTACTTC.

This clone turned up a few times. The rearrangement uses TRBV27 and TRBJ2-2; 8 bases are a match to TRBD2. The germline gives CDR1 MNHEY, CDR2 SMNVEV (reference sequence). The CDR3 is 15 amino acids. J gave up 4 bases and V 0 bases, and 1 base lay outside the gene matches. The CDR3 loop reads CASSLSSGGTGELFF. The CDR3 DNA follows: TGTGCCAGCAGTTTATCCAGCGGGGGCACCGGGGAGCTGTTTTTT.

CDR3 nucleotides: TGTGCCAGCACGGGGACAGGACCCAGCTATGGCTACACCTTC. Translated: CASTGTGPSYGYTF. The V and J genes are TRBV2 and TRBJ1-2; 8 bases line up with TRBD1. Germline V gene lookup returns CDR1 SNHLY and CDR2 FYNNEI. The junction had 8 bases not matched to a gene; V was cut back by 7 bases and J by 4 bases. The CDR3 is 14 residues long.

This clone came up once. The chain has TRBV6-5 and TRBJ2-1; D gene uncertain. This CDR3 spans 15 amino acids. Trimming took off 6 bases at V and 5 bases at J, with 17 bases between the two ends. CDR1 is MNHEY and CDR2 is SVGAGI in the germline V gene. The CDR3, as DNA: TGTGCCAGCAGCTACGGCTCGCGGAGTAACAATGAGCAGTTCTTC. It codes for CASSYGSRSNNEQFF.

The gene calls are TRBV6-5 and TRBJ2-7, with 8 bases aligning to TRBD2. J gave up 0 bases and V 2 bases, and 3 bases lay outside the gene matches. This CDR3 has 15 amino acids. CDR1 is MNHEY, CDR2 SVGAGI, per germline. The CDR3 protein is CASSYRGGISYEQYF. The CDR3 bases are TGTGCCAGCAGTTACCGCGGGGGGATCTCCTACGAGCAGTACTTC.

The chain recombines TRBV29-1 with TRBJ1-2; D gene unclear. The CDR3 spans 11 residues. Trimming pared 2 bases from V and 4 bases from J, leaving 5 bases between. Germline V gene data show CDR1 as SQVTM and CDR2 as ANQGSEA. The CDR3 sequence is CSVESIYGYTF. The CDR3 nucleotides read TGCAGCGTTGAAAGCATCTATGGCTACACCTTC.

CDR3 nucleotides: TGCAGCGCCAAACAGGGGAACACTGAAGCTTTCTTT. Its translation is CSAKQGNTEAFF. The gene calls are TRBV29-1 and TRBJ1-1; D possibly corresponds to TRBD1 (6 bases). CDR1 and CDR2 (germline): SQVTM, ANQGSEA. V shed 7 bases and J shed 1 base, with 10 bases lying between them. The CDR3 sequence is 12 residues long. Using reference TRBV29-1 and TRBJ1-1 for the parts outside the CDR3, the full variable domain is SAVISQKPSRDICQRGTSLTIQCQVDSQVTMMFWYRQQPGQSLTLIATANQGSEATYESGFVIDKFPISRPNLTFSTLTVSNMSPEDSSIYLCSAKQGNTEAFFGQGTRLTVV.

The chain has TRBV7-9 and TRBJ1-1; no clear D. The CDR3 contains 12 residues. CDR1 SEHNR and CDR2 FQNEAQ come from the germline V gene (reference sequence). Trimming stripped 1 base from V and 8 bases from J, with 8 bases between. The CDR3 is CASSLDFAEAFF. DNA for the CDR3: TGTGCCAGCAGCTTAGACTTCGCGGAAGCTTTCTTT.

This sequence joins TRBV21-1 and TRBJ2-3; the table's D call, TRBD2, was not checked against the DNA. TRBV21-1 is a documented pseudogene. The CDR3 contains 12 residues. The chain's CDR3 is CASSPGTDTQYF. The CDR3 DNA reads as TGTGCCAGCAGCCCGGGGACAGATACGCAGTATTTT.

V and J are TRBV2 and TRBJ2-2; D uncertain. Trimming shortened V by 4 bases and J by 6 bases, and 6 bases separated the two germline ends. The length of the CDR3 is 12 residues. Looked up from germline, CDR1 is SNHLY and CDR2 is FYNNEI. The CDR3 bases are TGTGCCAGCAGTGCGGAGTCCGGGGAGCTGTTTTTT. Protein sequence: CASSAESGELFF.

V is TRBV5-4 and J is TRBJ1-3; D possibly corresponds to TRBD1 (5 bases). CDR3 size: 15 residues. Trimming stripped 3 bases from V and 4 bases from J, with 14 bases between. The V gene's germline CDR1 is SGHNT and CDR2 YYREEE (reference sequence). This CDR3 is CASSSGRAAGNTIYF. CDR3 DNA sequence: TGTGCCAGCAGCTCGGGCAGGGCAGCAGGAAACACCATATATTTT.